Each of the 4 T cell receptor beta chains below was sequenced from the same sample in a study of blood T cell repertoires in COVID-19. Measured with immunoSEQ multiplex PCR; TCRdb has only the in-frame clones, and not every one. The profile shows approximately 210,000 clones, under 90% of them singletons. Material for sequencing was peripheral blood. The receptor set was obtained from a woman of 80 years or more with COVID-19, enrolled during active disease.

This chain uses TRBV18 with TRBJ2-5; D not certain. The CDR3 sequence is 12 residues long. Germline V gene data show CDR1 as KGHSH and CDR2 as LQKENI. The V gene lost 3 bases and the J gene lost 4 bases, with 6 bases spanning the gap. CDR3 bases: TGTGCCAGCTCACCTGTCGGAGAGACCCAGTACTTC. Its protein product is CASSPVGETQYF.

The chain joins TRBV5-4 to TRBJ2-7, with 9 positions matching TRBD1. This CDR3 is 14 amino acids long. V shed 4 bases, J shed 4 bases, and the junction held 6 bases outside the gene matches. From germline, CDR1 is SGHNT and CDR2 YYREEE (reference sequence). CDR3: CASSPDRGRYEQYV. CDR3 nucleotide sequence: TGTGCCAGCAGCCCGGACAGGGGACGGTACGAGCAGTACGTC.

This clone came up once. V is TRBV20-1 and J is TRBJ2-1; D ambiguous. Germline V gene sequence: CDR1 DFQATT, CDR2 SNEGSKA (reference sequence). The CDR3 runs to 12 residues. Trimming removed 3 bases from V and 14 bases from J, with 17 bases in between. The CDR3 DNA reads TGCAGTGCTAGTCAGGAAAGTAGACGCAAGTTCTTC. Its translation is CSASQESRRKFF.

The V call is TRBV7-6, the J call TRBJ2-2, with a possible D match to TRBD2 (6 bases). The CDR3 contains 15 residues. V was cut by 5 bases and J by 4 bases, with 14 bases left in between. The germline V gene encodes CDR1 SGHVS and CDR2 FNYEAQ. CDR3 sequence (DNA): TGTGCCAGCAGCAGAACGCAGGAGGGCACCGGGGAGCTGTTTTTT. Translating gives CASSRTQEGTGELFF.